Here is one T cell receptor (beta chain) with its context. Its specificity is unknown. TCRdb reanalysed the 5' RACE reads using MiXCR and keeps one entry per CDR3 protein. The sample has approximately 630,000 distinct CDR3 sequences, 7% to 7.5% seen once. Every donor was a healthy Caucasian. This record comes from a study of identical twins. Whole-study results and caveats: For out-of-frame beta sequences, excess twin sharing was weaker. The more abundant beta clonotypes in cord blood had fewer insertions, and memory repertoires did not show this.

V was cut by 6 bases and J by 2 bases, with 26 bases left in between. This CDR3 comprises 17 residues. Germline values: CDR1 SQVTM, CDR2 ANQGSEA. The same data also went into a second study, on yellow fever vaccine responses in identical twins.

This clonotype originated in a woman between 18 and 29 years old in good health. The sequencing input was PBMCs. The chain uses TRBV29-1 and TRBJ2-7; D is perhaps TRBD2 (7 bases). Written as DNA, the CDR3 is TGCAGCGTCCAGGGGAATTCGGGTAGCGGGCGAACCTACGAGCAGTACTTC. Translation gives CSVQGNSGSGRTYEQYF.